The T cell receptor (beta chain) described here comes from a study of cytomegalovirus exposure and HLA in healthy donors. Study as a whole: In a previous analysis, about 100 million unique TCR beta sequences were found from approximately 180 million T cells. Points from the study as a whole: Most TCR sequences proved rare, with some public TCRs found in many donors. The likely origin of a cluster of highly shared sequence variants was a sequencing artifact.

The primer mix had 60 Vbeta and 13 Jbeta primers. Here immunoSEQ multiplex PCR was the method, and the copy in TCRdb shows in-frame clones only, minus some. In all, the sample yields 110,000 to 150,000 clones. The length of the CDR3 is 15 residues. The germline gives CDR1 LGHNT, CDR2 FRNRAP. V was cut by 5 bases and J by 3 bases, with 14 bases left in between. Details on this clone: Its target is unknown.

Material for sequencing was PBMCs. The receptor's source is a woman aged 18-30 years in good health and CMV-seronegative. The rearrangement links TRBV12-5 to TRBJ2-1; TRBD1 is a possible D gene (6 bases). The CDR3 nucleotides read TGTGCTAGTGGTCCGAGACAGGACCTCTACAATGAGCAGTTCTTC. Encoded protein: CASGPRQDLYNEQFF. Based on the CDR3 plus reference TRBV12-5 and TRBJ2-1, the full variable domain is DARVTQTPRHKVTEMGQEVTMRCQPILGHNTVFWYRQTMMQGLELLAYFRNRAPLDDSGMPKDRFSAEMPDATLATLKIQPSEPRDSAVYFCASGPRQDLYNEQFFGPGTRLTVL.